This is a list of T cell receptor beta chains from one sample in a study of cytomegalovirus exposure and HLA in healthy donors. Assay used: immunoSEQ multiplex PCR; TCRdb lists only in-frame clones, some missing. The table records about 91,000 clones, around 90% of them present only once. The sequencing sample was made of PBMCs. Source of these receptors: a man aged 18-30 years in good health and CMV-seronegative. Both conserved end residues are part of each CDR3. A D gene is named only where the DNA matches it firmly.

J gene: TRBJ2-7; CDR3 length: 15; D gene: TRBD1; V gene: TRBV7-2; CDR3 protein: CASSYRTGQFDEQYF; CDR3 DNA: TGTGCCAGCAGTTACCGGACAGGGCAGTTCGACGAGCAGTACTTC
J gene: TRBJ2-7; CDR3 length: 14; D gene: .; V gene: TRBV2; CDR3 protein: CASSEELLHYEQYF; CDR3 DNA: TGTGCCAGCAGTGAGGAGCTCCTCCACTACGAGCAGTACTTC
J gene: TRBJ1-6; CDR3 length: 15; D gene: .; V gene: TRBV28; CDR3 protein: CASSLQQGSGSPLHF; CDR3 DNA: TGTGCCAGCAGCCTCCAGCAGGGGTCAGGTTCACCCCTCCACTTT
J gene: TRBJ2-7; CDR3 length: 15; D gene: .; V gene: TRBV5-1; CDR3 protein: CASSLKAVPQDEQYF; CDR3 DNA: TGCGCCAGCAGCTTGAAGGCAGTACCTCAGGACGAGCAGTACTTC
J gene: TRBJ2-1; CDR3 length: 16; D gene: .; V gene: TRBV21-1; CDR3 protein: CASSKVPGRWSVEQFF; CDR3 DNA: TGTGCCAGCAGCAAAGTTCCCGGGAGATGGTCCGTTGAGCAGTTCTTC
J gene: TRBJ2-3; CDR3 length: 16; D gene: TRBD2; V gene: TRBV13; CDR3 protein: CASSLSPSGRRDTQYF; CDR3 DNA: TGTGCCAGCAGCTTATCACCTAGCGGGAGAAGGGATACGCAGTATTTT
J gene: TRBJ1-4; CDR3 length: 18; D gene: .; V gene: TRBV15; CDR3 protein: CTTSREGRGGAGSEKLFF; CDR3 DNA: TGTACCACCAGCAGAGAGGGAAGAGGGGGGGCAGGGAGTGAAAAACTGTTTTTT
J gene: TRBJ2-7; CDR3 length: 16; D gene: TRBD2; V gene: TRBV7-9; CDR3 protein: CASSVGLAGSPYEQYF; CDR3 DNA: TGTGCCAGCAGCGTGGGACTAGCGGGATCCCCCTACGAGCAGTACTTC
J gene: TRBJ2-3; CDR3 length: 12; D gene: TRBD2; V gene: TRBV7-3; CDR3 protein: CASSQVAGTQYF; CDR3 DNA: TGTGCCAGCAGCCAAGTAGCGGGAACGCAGTATTTT
J gene: TRBJ2-5; CDR3 length: 12; D gene: .; V gene: TRBV28; CDR3 protein: CASARGLETQYF; CDR3 DNA: TGTGCCAGCGCTAGGGGGTTGGAGACCCAGTACTTC